The 15 T cell receptor beta chains below all came from one sample that was sequenced in a study of blood T cell repertoires in COVID-19. Clones were sequenced by immunoSEQ multiplex PCR, and TCRdb holds only the in-frame ones, with some missing. The sample holds about 230,000 clones, around 85% seen once. Material: peripheral blood. These receptors were obtained from a woman older than 75 with acute or convalescent COVID-19.

CDR3 bases: TGTGCCAGCAGCTCCAGGACAGGGGCCAACTATGGCTACACCTTC. Protein product: CASSSRTGANYGYTF. V is TRBV2 and J is TRBJ1-2, with 9 nucleotides matching TRBD1. CDR1 and CDR2 (germline): SNHLY, FYNNEI. V lost 6 bases to trimming and J lost 2 bases; unmatched junction nucleotides: 7. The CDR3 contains 15 residues.

V and J are TRBV7-2 and TRBJ1-2, with a weak D call TRBD1 (5 bases). The CDR3 extends over 13 amino acids. Germline loops: CDR1 SGHTA, CDR2 FQGNSA. V was pared by 1 base and J by 9 bases, with 12 bases between. The CDR3 DNA follows: TGTGCCAGCAGCTTAGGTCGGGGGGAACGCTACACCTTC. This sequence encodes CASSLGRGERYTF. Based on the CDR3 plus reference TRBV7-2 and TRBJ1-2, the full variable domain is GAGVSQSPSNKVTEKGKDVELRCDPISGHTALYWYRQSLGQGLEFLIYFQGNSAPDKSGLPSDRFSAERTGGSVSTLTIQRTQQEDSAVYLCASSLGRGERYTFGSGTRLTVV.

The gene calls are TRBV7-3 and TRBJ1-1, with 7 bases matching TRBD1. The CDR3 sequence is 14 residues long. Trimming removed 3 bases from V and 7 bases from J; junction bases left unmatched: 8. Germline V gives CDR1 SGHTA, CDR2 FQGTGA. The CDR3 coding sequence is TGTGCCAGCAGCTTCAAGGGGGCAGCAGGTGAAGCTTTCTTT. This encodes CASSFKGAAGEAFF.

CDR3 in amino acids: CASSSAGGATNEKLFF. CDR3 sequence (DNA): TGTGCCAGCAGTTCCGCAGGGGGCGCGACTAATGAAAAACTGTTTTTT. The genes are TRBV6-6 and TRBJ1-4, with 8 nucleotides matching TRBD1. J was trimmed by 2 bases and V by 4 bases; bases with no gene match: 6. CDR3 size: 16 residues. The germline V gene has CDR1 MNHNY and CDR2 SVGAGI (reference sequence).

The CDR3 loop is CASSRTSGGDYTGELFF. Written as DNA, the CDR3 is TGTGCCAGTAGTAGGACTAGCGGGGGCGATTACACCGGGGAGCTGTTTTTT. The chain joins TRBV19 to TRBJ2-2; 13 positions agree with TRBD2. The CDR3 is 17 amino acids. The ends lost 4 bases at V and 3 bases at J; junction bases unmatched: 5. Germline CDR1 is LNHDA and CDR2 is SQIVND (reference sequence).

The V gene is TRBV9, the J gene TRBJ1-6; TRBD1 agrees at 9 bases. The germline CDR1 and CDR2 sequences are SGDLS and YYNGEE. The trim removed 2 bases at V and 10 bases at J, leaving 10 bases unmatched. The CDR3 length is 16 residues. The CDR3 DNA reads as TGTGCCAGCAGCGTTGGACAGGGGACGACGAGCTCACCCCTCCACTTT. Amino acid sequence: CASSVGQGTTSSPLHF.

This clone was recorded only once. The rearrangement uses TRBV12-3 or TRBV12-4 and TRBJ1-2; tentatively, D is TRBD1 (5 bases). V gave up 5 bases and J gave up 4 bases, with 11 bases separating them. The CDR3 consists of 13 residues. In nucleotides, the CDR3 is TGTGCCAGCAGTGGGGCAGGGATCTATGGCTACACCTTC. This codes for CASSGAGIYGYTF.

This chain links TRBV2 with TRBJ1-1; 9 bases map to TRBD1. V dropped 4 bases and J dropped 1; count of bases not matched to a gene: 4. The germline CDR1 and CDR2 sequences are SNHLY and FYNNEI. This CDR3 contains 15 residues. The CDR3 bases are TGTGCCAGCAGTGTGGACAGGGGAGAGAACACTGAAGCTTTCTTT. Its translation is CASSVDRGENTEAFF.

This clone was found once. V and J are TRBV3-1 (or the pseudogene TRBV3-2) and TRBJ2-5; perhaps TRBD2 as D (5 bases). The CDR3 sequence is 14 residues long. Germline CDR1 reads LGHDT; CDR2 reads YNNKEL (reference sequence). V was clipped by 3 bases and J by 4 bases, with 12 bases between them. The CDR3 spells CASSQWERLETQYF. The CDR3 nucleotides read TGTGCCAGCAGCCAGTGGGAGCGGTTAGAGACCCAGTACTTC.

The V and J genes are TRBV7-3 and TRBJ2-7; possibly TRBD1 for D (5 bases). Germline V gene data show CDR1 as SGHTA and CDR2 as FQGTGA. There are 17 residues in the CDR3. V was shortened by 5 bases and J by 4 bases, with 24 bases between the two germline ends. Written as DNA, the CDR3 is TGTGCCAGCAGCCCCCCTGGGGTAGTAGGGGTGGAATACGAGCAGTACTTC. This encodes CASSPPGVVGVEYEQYF.

The rearrangement uses TRBV6-5 and TRBJ2-1; maybe TRBD2 (5 bases). The CDR3 loop spans 16 amino acids. Germline V CDR1 and CDR2: MNHEY, SVGAGI. V shed 0 bases and J shed 0 bases, with 9 bases lying between them. CDR3 coding DNA: TGTGCCAGCAGTTACTCGAGGGTGCGCTCCTACAATGAGCAGTTCTTC. It yields the protein CASSYSRVRSYNEQFF.

This clone was detected once. J is TRBJ1-5 and V is TRBV5-1, with 11 bases aligning to TRBD1. From germline, CDR1 is SGHRS and CDR2 YFSETQ. The V gene end was trimmed by 0 bases and the J gene end by 7 bases; junction bases not matched to a gene: 3. The CDR3 sequence is 15 residues long. CDR3 in DNA: TGCGCCAGCAGCTTGGCGGGACAGGGGGAACAGCCCCAGCATTTT. Residues: CASSLAGQGEQPQHF.

The chain uses TRBV6-5 and TRBJ1-1; TRBD1 is a possible D gene (6 bases). V was trimmed by 6 bases and J by 6 bases, leaving 14 bases between them. This CDR3 contains 13 residues. Germline assignment: CDR1 MNHEY and CDR2 SVGAGI. The DNA for the CDR3 is TGTGCCAGCAGGCTAAGCGGGGGCCCTGAAGCTTTCTTT. Translation: CASRLSGGPEAFF.

This clone came up a few times. The chain links TRBV6-5 to TRBJ2-5; 7 bases align to TRBD1. The CDR3 is 14 residues long. Germline trimming cut 6 bases from V and 4 bases from J; bases unmatched to any gene: 8. CDR1 MNHEY and CDR2 SVGAGI come from the germline V gene. The CDR3 protein is CASRQTGDSETQYF. The DNA for the CDR3 is TGTGCCAGCAGGCAAACAGGGGATTCAGAGACCCAGTACTTC.

The chain has TRBV5-4 and TRBJ2-7; a weak D match, TRBD2 (6 bases). CDR3 length: 14 residues. Trimming stripped 2 bases from V and 2 bases from J, with 11 bases between. CDR1 is SGHNT and CDR2 is YYREEE in the germline V gene (reference sequence). The CDR3 region has the DNA TGTGCCAGCAGCTTAGCGGGCTACCCCTACGAGCAGTACTTC. This gives the protein CASSLAGYPYEQYF.